This T cell receptor (beta chain) stems from a study of PD-1 blockade in classical Hodgkin lymphoma. Study information: Every 2 weeks, patients got 3 mg/kg intravenous nivolumab.

Comments on this clone: No antigen is known for it.

Repertoires were generated with immunoSEQ multiplex PCR, while TCRdb's copy carries only in-frame clones and drops some. The sample holds 10,000 to 15,000 clones, roughly 84% seen once. Whole-study results and caveats: Some patients started nivolumab under 1 year after ASCT, and they were excluded. The study found complete responders had baseline diversity similar to newly diagnosed patients.

Every patient relapsed after autologous stem cell transplantation, and brentuximab vedotin exposure varied. Best responses fell into complete response, partial response or progressive disease. This clonotype was obtained from a human donor with classical Hodgkin lymphoma. The sample was peripheral blood mononuclear cells (PBMCs), taken at baseline.

CDR3: CSVGTGTYEQYF. The CDR3 bases are TGCAGCGTAGGGACGGGAACCTACGAGCAGTACTTC. This rearrangement joins TRBV29-1 to TRBJ2-7; D possibly matches TRBD1 or TRBD2 (5 bases each). The CDR3 consists of 12 residues. The V gene's germline CDR1 is SQVTM and CDR2 ANQGSEA. The V end was cut by 6 bases, the J end by 2 bases, with 11 bases between.